Each of the 26 T cell receptor beta chains below was sequenced from the same sample in a study of CD8+ T cells in alopecia areata. Sequencing templates came from extracted RNA that was reverse transcribed into cDNA. The repertoire was sequenced with immunoSEQ multiplex PCR; TCRdb's copy has only in-frame clones and lacks some. The table has 140,000 to 150,000 clones, approximately 50% seen once; the top ten hold 0.8% to 1%. The sequenced sample was CD4+ T cells sorted from blood, obtained at week 0. These receptors were obtained from a human donor with alopecia areata.

The chain employs TRBV29-1 and TRBJ2-4, with 10 bases identical to TRBD1. This CDR3 contains 13 residues. CDR1 SQVTM and CDR2 ANQGSEA come from the germline V gene. The V segment lost 7 bases and the J segment 6 bases; nucleotides outside the gene matches: 6. CDR3 coding DNA: TGCAGCGGGATGGACAGGGGGGGAAACATTCAGTACTTC. This encodes CSGMDRGGNIQYF. The entire variable domain, with the rest obtained from reference TRBV29-1 and TRBJ2-4, is as follows: SAVISQKPSRDICQRGTSLTIQCQVDSQVTMMFWYRQQPGQSLTLIATANQGSEATYESGFVIDKFPISRPNLTFSTLTVSNMSPEDSSIYLCSGMDRGGNIQYFGAGTRLSVL.

This clone showed up just a few times. The genes are TRBV6-6 and TRBJ2-7; 10 bases are a match to TRBD2. The length of the CDR3 is 13 residues. V was pared by 11 bases and J by 7 bases, with 11 bases of the junction left unmatched. CDR1 and CDR2 (germline): MNHNY, SVGAGI (reference sequence). CDR3 region: CAGGAGGPGEQYF. DNA for the CDR3: TGTGCCGGAGGAGCGGGAGGGCCGGGTGAGCAGTACTTC.

The chain employs TRBV2 and TRBJ1-2; 12 bases fit TRBD1. This CDR3 region has 13 residues. After removal of 11 bases from V and 3 bases from J, the junction contained 4 bases not matched to a gene. Germline V gene lookup returns CDR1 SNHLY and CDR2 FYNNEI. The CDR3 sequence is CAGGTGGYYGYTF. As DNA, the CDR3 is TGTGCCGGCGGGACAGGGGGCTACTATGGCTACACCTTC.

V is TRBV5-6 and J is TRBJ2-2; D gene unclear. Germline V gene data show CDR1 as SGHDT and CDR2 as YYEEEE. This CDR3 comprises 13 residues. V was trimmed by 5 bases and J by 1 base, leaving 6 bases between them. In nucleotides, the CDR3 is TGTGCCAGCAGGGACGGGAACACCGGGGAGCTGTTTTTT. This encodes CASRDGNTGELFF. Together with reference TRBV5-6 and TRBJ2-2, the CDR3 gives the full variable domain: DAGVTQSPTHLIKTRGQQVTLRCSPKSGHDTVSWYQQALGQGPQFIFQYYEEEERQRGNFPDRFSGHQFPNYSSELNVNALLLGDSALYLCASRDGNTGELFFGEGSRLTVL.

This clone was observed a handful of times. The chain combines TRBV30 with TRBJ2-2; D remains ambiguous. The CDR3 has 11 amino acids. V was shortened by 4 bases and J by 3 bases, with 3 bases between the two germline ends. CDR1 and CDR2 from the germline V gene are GTSNPN and SVGIG (reference sequence). DNA for the CDR3: TGTGCCTGGACGGACACCGGGGAGCTGTTTTTT. Its translation is CAWTDTGELFF.

The V gene is TRBV19, the J gene TRBJ2-6, with D possibly called TRBD1 or TRBD2 (5 bases each). Trimming removed 3 bases from V and 1 base from J, with 22 bases in between. The germline CDR1 and CDR2 sequences are LNHDA and SQIVND (reference sequence). The CDR3 loop spans 20 amino acids. The CDR3 coding sequence is TGTGCCAGTAGTATGACCCCTTCGACAAGCTGGGGGTCTGGGGCCAACGTCCTGACTTTC. Translated: CASSMTPSTSWGSGANVLTF. Variable domain in full (rest from reference TRBV19 and TRBJ2-6): DGGITQSPKYLFRKEGQNVTLSCEQNLNHDAMYWYRQDPGQGLRLIYYSQIVNDFQKGDIAEGYSVSREKKESFPLTVTSAQKNPTAFYLCASSMTPSTSWGSGANVLTFGAGSRLTVL.

This clone showed up just a few times. The chain carries TRBV30 and TRBJ1-2; D call uncertain. V shed 2 bases and J shed 7 bases, with 11 bases lying between them. In germline, CDR1 is GTSNPN, CDR2 SVGIG (reference sequence). The CDR3 has 12 residues. CDR3 DNA: TGTGCCTGGAGTCCGGGGAGGAGTGGCTACACCTTC. Its protein is CAWSPGRSGYTF.

The J gene is TRBJ2-2, the V gene TRBV2; the D gene is possibly TRBD1 (6 bases). Between the trimmed V and J ends, which lost 6 bases and 6 bases, there was a span of 11 bases. Germline-derived CDR1 and CDR2 are SNHLY and FYNNEI. The CDR3 runs to 13 residues. CDR3 bases: TGTGCCAGCAGGGACACAGGGCCCGGGGAGCTGTTTTTT. Protein: CASRDTGPGELFF. The entire variable domain, with the rest obtained from reference TRBV2 and TRBJ2-2, is as follows: EPEVTQTPSHQVTQMGQEVILRCVPISNHLYFYWYRQILGQKVEFLVSFYNNEISEKSEIFDDQFSVERPDGSNFTLKIRSTKLEDSAMYFCASRDTGPGELFFGEGSRLTVL.

The V and J genes are TRBV30 and TRBJ1-3; D might be TRBD1 (5 bases). Germline values: CDR1 GTSNPN, CDR2 SVGIG (reference sequence). There are 17 residues in the CDR3. V lost 4 bases and J lost 1, with 20 bases in between. CDR3 nucleotide sequence: TGTGCCTGGAAGCCTCTCGGGACCGGGACGTCTGGAAACACCATATATTTT. This encodes CAWKPLGTGTSGNTIYF.

The chain combines TRBV30 with TRBJ2-7, with D perhaps being TRBD1 or TRBD2 (5 bases each). V was trimmed by 7 bases and J by 7 bases, leaving 20 bases between them. The CDR3 has 13 amino acids. From germline, CDR1 is GTSNPN and CDR2 SVGIG (reference sequence). This CDR3 is CALEWGGLREQYF. DNA of the CDR3: TGTGCCTTGGAGTGGGGCGGGTTAAGGGAGCAGTACTTC.

The chain couples TRBV30 to TRBJ1-5; no reliable D call. This CDR3 has 16 residues. CDR1 and CDR2 from the germline V gene are GTSNPN and SVGIG (reference sequence). V dropped 0 bases and J dropped 2 bases, with 14 bases sitting between them. The CDR3 loop reads CAWSVGRINGNQPQHF. CDR3 bases: TGTGCCTGGAGTGTGGGGAGAATCAATGGCAATCAGCCCCAGCATTTT.

V is TRBV27 and J is TRBJ1-5; D is perhaps TRBD1 (6 bases). The CDR3 runs to 17 residues. V shed 6 bases and J shed 7 bases, with 25 bases lying between them. CDR1 is MNHEY, CDR2 SMNVEV, per germline (reference sequence). CDR3 loop: CASSGGRETGFWQPQHF. CDR3 nucleotide sequence: TGTGCCAGCAGCGGGGGCCGGGAGACAGGTTTCTGGCAGCCCCAGCATTTT.

The rearrangement uses TRBV7-2 and TRBJ2-7; D is unresolved. Germline V CDR1 and CDR2: SGHTA, FQGNSA. The CDR3 consists of 14 residues. Trimming left V 4 bases short and J 7 bases short, with 17 bases between. The CDR3 reads CASSSPAEESEQYF. CDR3 nucleotide sequence: TGTGCCAGCAGCTCGCCGGCTGAAGAGTCAGAGCAGTACTTC.

This chain's CDR3 is CASSARTDTQYF. The DNA of the CDR3 is TGTGCCAGCAGCGCCCGCACAGATACGCAGTATTTT. J is TRBJ2-3 and V is TRBV28; unclear D gene. In germline, CDR1 is MDHEN, CDR2 SYDVKM. Trimming cost V 6 bases and J 1 base, with 5 bases left between them. This CDR3 is 12 amino acids long.

The rearrangement joins TRBV10-3 to TRBJ1-2; D may be TRBD1 (5 bases). Trimming shortened V by 2 bases and J by 5 bases, and 15 bases separated the two germline ends. In germline, CDR1 is ENHRY, CDR2 SYGVKD. CDR3 length: 15 amino acids. CDR3 coding DNA: TGTGCCATCAGTGAGCCGCAGGGTATGAGTTATGGCTACACCTTC. It encodes CAISEPQGMSYGYTF.

The chain recombines TRBV30 with TRBJ2-7; D perhaps matches TRBD2 (6 bases). The V gene's germline CDR1 is GTSNPN and CDR2 SVGIG (reference sequence). Trimming stripped 2 bases from V and 0 bases from J, with 11 bases between. This CDR3 has 14 residues. The CDR3 DNA sequence: TGTGCCTGGAGTATGGGAGGCAGCTCCTACGAGCAGTACTTC. It translates to CAWSMGGSSYEQYF.

This rearrangement joins TRBV5-1 to TRBJ2-5; the D gene is possibly TRBD2 (5 bases). The germline CDR1 and CDR2 sequences are SGHRS and YFSETQ. The V gene lost 4 bases and the J gene lost 1 base, with 11 bases spanning the gap. The CDR3 has 14 residues. CDR3 in amino acids: CASSPGRGQETQYF. The CDR3 bases are TGCGCCAGCAGCCCAGGACGGGGCCAAGAGACCCAGTACTTC.

This clone was seen more than once but under ten times. The genes are TRBV4-3 and TRBJ2-3; 7 nucleotides line up with TRBD2. Germline CDR1 reads LGHNA; CDR2 reads YSLEER. J lost 5 bases, V lost 1 base, and 9 bases had no gene match. CDR3 size: 16 residues. Here the CDR3 DNA reads TGCGCCAGCAGCCAAGGGGGGTTATCTAGCGGAGATACGCAGTATTTT. It codes for CASSQGGLSSGDTQYF.

The V gene is TRBV29-1, the J gene TRBJ2-1; D may correspond to TRBD1 or TRBD2 (5 bases each). The germline CDR1 and CDR2 sequences are SQVTM and ANQGSEA. With 1 base removed from V and 4 bases from J, the gap between germline ends came to 14 bases. CDR3 length equals 15 residues. The CDR3 coding sequence is TGCAGCGTTGAAGTTGCACGGGGACGATACAATGAGCAGTTCTTC. Its translation is CSVEVARGRYNEQFF.

This clone was counted a few times. This rearrangement joins TRBV4-1 to TRBJ1-2; D is unresolved. Germline V gene data show CDR1 as MGHRA and CDR2 as YSYEKL. V was clipped by 1 base and J by 5 bases, with 17 bases between them. There are 16 residues in the CDR3. DNA of the CDR3: TGCGCCAGCAGCCAAGTTTCAGGCGTAGAGGGATATGGCTACACCTTC. Its translation is CASSQVSGVEGYGYTF.

The chain employs TRBV29-1 and TRBJ2-7; TRBD1 agrees at 7 bases. This CDR3 spans 15 amino acids. The junction had 8 bases not matched to a gene; V was cut back by 2 bases and J by 1 base. Germline V gene sequence: CDR1 SQVTM, CDR2 ANQGSEA. The CDR3 loop reads CSVEFVKTGSYEQYF. Written as DNA, the CDR3 is TGCAGCGTTGAATTTGTAAAGACAGGGTCCTACGAGCAGTACTTC.

Only a few counts were recorded for this clone. The rearrangement joins TRBV5-1 to TRBJ2-4, with 12 bases that match TRBD2. V lost 4 bases and J lost 12; bases outside the gene matches: 5. The CDR3 extends over 13 amino acids. Germline CDR1 reads SGHRS; CDR2 reads YFSETQ. Here the CDR3 reads CASSIGLAGSQYF. CDR3 sequence (DNA): TGCGCCAGCAGCATCGGACTAGCGGGGTCTCAGTACTTC.

This clone was seen many times. The genes are TRBV25-1 and TRBJ2-1; TRBD2 matches at 11 bases. CDR1 and CDR2 from the germline V gene are MGHDK and SYGVNS. The CDR3 is made up of 15 amino acids. The V and J ends lost 1 base and 10 bases, in that order; junction bases with no gene match: 6. DNA of the CDR3: TGTGCCAGCAGTGAATTAGCGGGAGGGCCAGGGGAGCAGTTCTTC. Amino acid sequence: CASSELAGGPGEQFF.

This clone has only a few counts. This sequence joins TRBV5-1 and TRBJ2-5, with D uncertain. This CDR3 spans 12 amino acids. CDR1 is SGHRS and CDR2 is YFSETQ in the germline V gene. V was pared by 0 bases and J by 11 bases, with 11 bases between. As DNA, the CDR3 is TGCGCCAGCAGCTTGGCCAAGGGTCGGCAGTACTTC. Translated, it gives CASSLAKGRQYF.

V usage is TRBV29-1 and J usage is TRBJ2-4; 12 bases match TRBD2. Germline assignment: CDR1 SQVTM and CDR2 ANQGSEA. There are 14 residues in the CDR3. J lost 8 bases, V lost 4 bases, and 6 bases had no gene match. In nucleotides, the CDR3 is TGCAGCGTTGCGACTAGCGGGAGTCGGGACATTCAGTACTTC. It encodes CSVATSGSRDIQYF.

V is TRBV30 and J is TRBJ1-2; no definite D call. The CDR3 totals 11 residues. The V end lost 1 base, the J end lost 6 bases, and 6 bases lay between the germline ends. CDR1 GTSNPN and CDR2 SVGIG come from the germline V gene (reference sequence). The DNA for the CDR3 is TGTGCCTGGAGTGGGGTGAATGGCTACACCTTC. It yields the protein CAWSGVNGYTF.